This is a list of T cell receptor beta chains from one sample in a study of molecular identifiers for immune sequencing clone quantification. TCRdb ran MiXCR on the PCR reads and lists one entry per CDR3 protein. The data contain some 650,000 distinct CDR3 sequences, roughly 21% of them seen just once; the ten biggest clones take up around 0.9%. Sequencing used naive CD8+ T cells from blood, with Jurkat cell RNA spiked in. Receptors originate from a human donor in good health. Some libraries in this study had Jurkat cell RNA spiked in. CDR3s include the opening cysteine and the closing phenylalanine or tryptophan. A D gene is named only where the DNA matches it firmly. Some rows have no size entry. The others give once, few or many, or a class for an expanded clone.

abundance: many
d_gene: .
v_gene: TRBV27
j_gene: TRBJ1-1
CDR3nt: TGTGCCAGCAGTTTATCGGCAGGGGCCTTCCTCATGAACACTGAAGCTTTCTTT
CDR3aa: CASSLSAGAFLMNTEAFF

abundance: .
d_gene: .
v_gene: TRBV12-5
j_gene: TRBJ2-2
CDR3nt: TGTGCTAGTGGTTCGGGCCCCGGGACACTTAACATCGGGGAGCTGTTTTTT
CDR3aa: CASGSGPGTLNIGELFF

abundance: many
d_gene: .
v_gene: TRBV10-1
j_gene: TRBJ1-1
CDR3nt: TGCGCCAGCAGTGAGGTGGGCGGCACTGAAGCTTTCTTT
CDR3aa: CASSEVGGTEAFF

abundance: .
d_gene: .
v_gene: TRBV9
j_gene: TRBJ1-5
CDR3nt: TGTGCCGGCAGCGTCGGCGTGAACGATCAGCCCCAGCATTTT
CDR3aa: CAGSVGVNDQPQHF

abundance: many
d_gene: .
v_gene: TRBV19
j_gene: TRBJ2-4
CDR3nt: TGTGCCAGTAGTATAGATGTGGGGTCGGACATTCAGTACTTC
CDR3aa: CASSIDVGSDIQYF

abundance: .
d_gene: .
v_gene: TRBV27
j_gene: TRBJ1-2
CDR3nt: TGTGCCAGCAGCTCCTCAGCTAACTATGACTACACCTTC
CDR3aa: CASSSSANYDYTF

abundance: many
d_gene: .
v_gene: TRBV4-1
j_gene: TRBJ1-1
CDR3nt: TGCGCCAGCAGCCACACACCCCGGGGAAACACTGAAGCTTTCTTT
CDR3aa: CASSHTPRGNTEAFF

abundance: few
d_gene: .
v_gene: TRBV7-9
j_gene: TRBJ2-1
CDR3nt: TGTGCCAGCAGCTTATGGGTGCCCCTTTACAATGAGCAGTTCTTC
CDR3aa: CASSLWVPLYNEQFF

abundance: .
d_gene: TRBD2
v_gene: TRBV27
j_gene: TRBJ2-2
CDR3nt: TGTGCCAGCAGTTCGCGACTAGCAGTTACCGGGGAGCTGTTTTTT
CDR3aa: CASSSRLAVTGELFF

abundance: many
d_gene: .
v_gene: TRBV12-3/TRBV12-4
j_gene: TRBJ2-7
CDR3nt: TGTGCCAGCAGTTTACTGACCTACGAGCAGTACTTC
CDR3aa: CASSLLTYEQYF

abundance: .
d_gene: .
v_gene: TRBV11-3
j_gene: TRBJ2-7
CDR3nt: TGTGCCAGCAGCACGGGACCTGACGAGCAGTACTTC
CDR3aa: CASSTGPDEQYF

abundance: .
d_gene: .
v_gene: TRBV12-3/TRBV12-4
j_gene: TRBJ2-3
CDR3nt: TGTGCCAGCAGTTTTACCGAGGGCAGTAGCACAGATACGCAGTATTTT
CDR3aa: CASSFTEGSSTDTQYF

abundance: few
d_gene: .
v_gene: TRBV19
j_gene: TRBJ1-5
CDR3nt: TGTGCCAGTAGTACAACAGGACTTCTTAGCAATCAGCCCCAGCATTTT
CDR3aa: CASSTTGLLSNQPQHF